This T cell receptor (beta chain) came from a study of blood T cell repertoires in COVID-19. On the study more broadly: Both acute and convalescent COVID-19 samples were obtained from the United States, Italy and Spain. The cDNA or gDNA used as material had been derived from T cells, B-cell-depleted T cells, or PBMCs.

The CDR3 runs 15 residues. In germline, CDR1 is MGHRA, CDR2 YSYEKL. Comments on this clone: One end of the junction does not line up with germline, which may come from a read error.

Original processing methods: Counts of nucleated cells, estimated from reference gene primer amplification, were obtained. Generated by immunoSEQ multiplex PCR, the TCRdb table keeps only in-frame clones and is missing some. For V, J and clone size, that table is used; D and trimming come from the DNA. Among roughly 50,000 clones listed, 80% to 90% were seen once. Sequencing input: peripheral blood. This clonotype was obtained from a woman aged 80 or over with acute or convalescent COVID-19. The chain has TRBV4-1 and TRBJ1-5; the D gene is possibly TRBD1 (5 bases). CDR3 residues: CASSPGGRVNRPQHF. CDR3 coding DNA: TGCGCCAGCAGCCCGGGGGGTCGCGTCAATCGGCCCCAGCATTTT.